The 18 T cell receptor beta chains given below trace back to one sample, sequenced in a study of cytomegalovirus exposure and HLA in healthy donors. PCR employed 60 Vbeta and 13 Jbeta primers. Sequencing was performed with immunoSEQ multiplex PCR; in TCRdb, only in-frame clones are kept and a portion is missing. This table has about 69,000 clones, around 68% appearing once. Sample: PBMCs. The receptors were gathered from a young woman in good health and CMV-seronegative.

This clone was counted between two and nine times. The V call is TRBV19, the J call TRBJ2-2, with TRBD2 identical over 7 bases. CDR3 length: 16 amino acids. V shed 7 bases, J shed 1 base, and the junction held 9 bases outside the gene matches. Looked up from germline, CDR1 is LNHDA and CDR2 is SQIVND (reference sequence). The CDR3 nucleotides are TGTGCCAGTATAGGAGTTGCGGGGGTGAACACCGGGGAGCTGTTTTTT. Translated: CASIGVAGVNTGELFF.

In DNA form, the CDR3 reads TGTGCCAGCACCCAAAGGGCTAGCGGGGAGGGTGAGCAGTTCTTC. Translating it yields CASTQRASGEGEQFF. The V call is TRBV2, the J call TRBJ2-1, with 9 bases that match TRBD2. CDR1 SNHLY and CDR2 FYNNEI come from the germline V gene. The V segment lost 7 bases and the J segment 9 bases; nucleotides outside the gene matches: 13. The CDR3 is 15 residues long. Supplemented by reference TRBV2 and TRBJ2-1, the full variable domain reads EPEVTQTPSHQVTQMGQEVILRCVPISNHLYFYWYRQILGQKVEFLVSFYNNEISEKSEIFDDQFSVERPDGSNFTLKIRSTKLEDSAMYFCASTQRASGEGEQFFGPGTRLTVL.

The sample holds a few counts of this clone. This chain connects TRBV7-9 to TRBJ2-7; the match to TRBD1 covers 7 bases. The CDR3 has 14 residues. The trim removed 5 bases at V and 7 bases at J, leaving 11 bases unmatched. Germline values: CDR1 SEHNR, CDR2 FQNEAQ (reference sequence). CDR3 DNA sequence: TGTGCCAGCAGCCCCAGGGGGACCCAAGGGGAGCAGTACTTC. Amino acids: CASSPRGTQGEQYF.

Judged by abundance, this clone is medium-sized. The CDR3 is CADQKEGGSDEQFF. DNA of the CDR3: TGCGCTGACCAGAAGGAGGGTGGTTCGGATGAGCAGTTCTTC. The rearrangement joins TRBV10-1 to TRBJ2-1, with D possibly matching TRBD2 (6 bases). The CDR3 extends over 14 amino acids. CDR1 is WNHNN and CDR2 is SYGVQD in the germline V gene (reference sequence).

The genes are TRBV7-3 and TRBJ2-3; 10 bases agree with TRBD2. V lost 4 bases and J lost 3; bases outside the gene matches: 7. Germline-derived CDR1 and CDR2 are SGHTA and FQGTGA. This CDR3 is built from 16 residues. The CDR3 protein is CASSSTSGGGTDTQYF. CDR3 sequence (DNA): TGTGCCAGCAGCTCCACCAGCGGGGGGGGGACAGATACGCAGTATTTT.

This clone was detected only a few times. This chain joins TRBV6-5 and TRBJ2-7; a possible D gene is TRBD2 (6 bases). This CDR3 is 15 amino acids long. Germline values: CDR1 MNHEY, CDR2 SVGAGI. With 5 bases removed from V and 2 bases from J, the gap between germline ends came to 16 bases. This CDR3 reads CASSVEEGSPYEQYF. DNA for the CDR3: TGTGCCAGCAGTGTAGAGGAGGGATCACCCTACGAGCAGTACTTC.

This clone was seen once. The genes are TRBV28 and TRBJ2-7, with 7 bases identical to TRBD2. Per germline, CDR1 MDHEN and CDR2 SYDVKM. V was clipped by 6 bases and J by 5 bases; unmatched bases: 10. The CDR3 consists of 14 residues. The CDR3 coding sequence is TGTGCCAGCAGCTCCCTCGGGGGGTCCCACGAGCAGTACTTC. This encodes CASSSLGGSHEQYF.

V usage is TRBV7-8 and J usage is TRBJ1-2; D remains unclear. Trimming stripped 3 bases from V and 4 bases from J, with 6 bases between. Germline V gene data show CDR1 as SGHVS and CDR2 as FQNEAQ. This CDR3 region has 12 residues. The CDR3 spells CASSFSGYGYTF. Here the CDR3 DNA reads TGTGCCAGCAGCTTCAGTGGCTATGGCTACACCTTC.

The rearrangement uses TRBV6-5 and TRBJ2-1; possibly TRBD2 for D (8 bases). From germline, CDR1 is MNHEY and CDR2 SVGAGI. With 4 bases removed from V and 4 bases from J, the gap between germline ends came to 17 bases. The CDR3 length is 16 residues. Here the CDR3 reads CASSSEGGGGYNEQFF. The CDR3 region has the DNA TGTGCCAGCAGTTCCGAAGGGGGCGGGGGGTACAATGAGCAGTTCTTC.

This clone appeared a few times. The CDR3 protein is CASSLAGTGKNTEAFF. In DNA form, the CDR3 reads TGTGCCAGCAGCTTAGCAGGGACAGGGAAAAACACTGAAGCTTTCTTT. The chain joins TRBV7-9 to TRBJ1-1; 9 bases map to TRBD1. Trimming at V came to 0 bases and at J to 2 bases, leaving 4 bases not matched to a gene. Germline values: CDR1 SEHNR, CDR2 FQNEAQ (reference sequence). This CDR3 has 16 amino acids.

This chain uses TRBV6-5 with TRBJ2-7; D possibly corresponds to TRBD1 (6 bases). This CDR3 contains 13 residues. Germline CDR1 MNHEY, CDR2 SVGAGI. V was pared by 6 bases and J by 1 base, with 10 bases between. The CDR3 region is CASSPRGSYEQYF. The CDR3 region has the DNA TGTGCCAGCAGCCCTAGGGGGTCCTACGAGCAGTACTTC.

The chain links TRBV6-6 to TRBJ2-3; TRBD2 aligns across 11 bases. Germline-derived CDR1 and CDR2 are MNHNY and SVGAGI (reference sequence). Trimming took 6 bases from V and 9 from J; bases not matched to a gene: 14. The CDR3 loop spans 16 amino acids. The CDR3 here is CASSPLVAGGLITQYF. In DNA, the CDR3 is TGTGCCAGCAGCCCCTTAGTAGCGGGGGGGCTTATCACGCAGTATTTT.

The chain couples TRBV6-4 to TRBJ1-2; 7 positions agree with TRBD1. Germline lookup yields CDR1 MRHNA and CDR2 SNTAGT. V lost 2 bases to trimming and J lost 4 bases; unmatched junction nucleotides: 16. This CDR3 is built from 18 residues. CDR3 sequence: CASSDPKKDRARIYGYTF. CDR3 sequence (DNA): TGTGCCAGCAGTGACCCAAAGAAAGACAGGGCCCGTATCTATGGCTACACCTTC.

This chain joins TRBV30 and TRBJ2-5, with D perhaps TRBD1 (6 bases). Per the germline V gene, CDR1 is GTSNPN and CDR2 is SVGIG (reference sequence). There are 13 residues in the CDR3. Trimming stripped 1 base from V and 2 bases from J, with 8 bases between. The CDR3: CAWSGGPQETQYF. DNA for the CDR3: TGTGCCTGGAGTGGGGGGCCTCAAGAGACCCAGTACTTC.

V and J are TRBV7-2 and TRBJ2-2; 8 bases are shared with TRBD2. The germline V gene encodes CDR1 SGHTA and CDR2 FQGNSA. The CDR3 is 15 residues long. The V gene end was trimmed by 5 bases and the J gene end by 3 bases; junction bases not matched to a gene: 5. The CDR3 sequence is CASSPRGAYTGELFF. In nucleotides, the CDR3 is TGTGCCAGCAGCCCGCGGGGGGCCTACACCGGGGAGCTGTTTTTT.

V and J are TRBV7-6 and TRBJ2-1; 7 nucleotides match TRBD2. This CDR3 has 16 amino acids. The trim removed 0 bases at V and 8 bases at J, leaving 10 bases unmatched. In germline, CDR1 is SGHVS, CDR2 FNYEAQ. The CDR3 sequence: CASSLAPGAGRDEQFF. CDR3 nucleotides: TGTGCCAGCAGCTTAGCTCCTGGGGCTGGGAGGGATGAGCAGTTCTTC.

The chain joins TRBV5-1 to TRBJ2-7; TRBD1 matches at 7 bases. V lost 4 bases, J lost 0 bases, and 10 bases stayed unmatched. The CDR3 covers 16 residues. The germline V gene encodes CDR1 SGHRS and CDR2 YFSETQ. CDR3 protein: CASSTGTAGSSYEQYF. The CDR3 coding sequence is TGCGCCAGCAGCACCGGGACAGCCGGTAGCTCCTACGAGCAGTACTTC.

The chain recombines TRBV7-3 with TRBJ2-2, with 7 bases matching TRBD2. CDR1 SGHTA and CDR2 FQGTGA come from the germline V gene. The V gene end was trimmed by 5 bases and the J gene end by 5 bases; junction bases not matched to a gene: 2. CDR3 length: 13 residues. CDR3 DNA: TGTGCCAGCAGCCCTAGCGGAACCGGGGAGCTGTTTTTT. Its translation is CASSPSGTGELFF.